Below, 3 T cell receptor beta chains from the same sample are listed, as sequenced in a study of shared clonotypes between healthy human individuals. TCRdb's copy holds only in-frame clones and misses some; the assay was immunoSEQ multiplex PCR. This table has 95,000 to 120,000 clones, more than 65% appearing once. Sequenced: memory CD8+ T cells sorted from blood. The subset: CD45RO+ cells pooled with CCR7-negative TemRA cells. Receptors originate from a woman in her 30s in good health.

The sample holds many counts of this clone. The chain carries TRBV7-9 and TRBJ1-3; 7 bases map to TRBD1. The germline gives CDR1 SEHNR, CDR2 FQNEAQ (reference sequence). The CDR3 is 16 amino acids. V lost 5 bases and J lost 0; bases outside the gene matches: 7. This chain's CDR3 is CASSASWTGSGNTIYF. CDR3 DNA: TGTGCCAGCAGCGCTAGCTGGACAGGCTCTGGAAACACCATATATTTT.

The V call is TRBV29-1, the J call TRBJ2-7; 7 bases agree with TRBD2. Looked up from germline, CDR1 is SQVTM and CDR2 is ANQGSEA. The CDR3 contains 14 residues. Written as DNA, the CDR3 is TGCAGAAGAAAATCCGGAACTAGCGACTACGAGCAGTACTTC. Amino acid sequence: CRRKSGTSDYEQYF.

This clone was seen repeatedly, ten times or more. The junction does not match germline at one end; this may be a read error. The genes are TRBV6-1 and TRBJ2-7, with 13 bases lining up with TRBD2. The CDR3 is 15 residues long. Germline CDR1 MNHNS, CDR2 SASEGT. The CDR3 loop reads CASTERTSGSYEQYF. The CDR3 bases are TGTGCCAGCACTGAAAGGACTAGCGGGAGTTACGAGCAGTACTTC.